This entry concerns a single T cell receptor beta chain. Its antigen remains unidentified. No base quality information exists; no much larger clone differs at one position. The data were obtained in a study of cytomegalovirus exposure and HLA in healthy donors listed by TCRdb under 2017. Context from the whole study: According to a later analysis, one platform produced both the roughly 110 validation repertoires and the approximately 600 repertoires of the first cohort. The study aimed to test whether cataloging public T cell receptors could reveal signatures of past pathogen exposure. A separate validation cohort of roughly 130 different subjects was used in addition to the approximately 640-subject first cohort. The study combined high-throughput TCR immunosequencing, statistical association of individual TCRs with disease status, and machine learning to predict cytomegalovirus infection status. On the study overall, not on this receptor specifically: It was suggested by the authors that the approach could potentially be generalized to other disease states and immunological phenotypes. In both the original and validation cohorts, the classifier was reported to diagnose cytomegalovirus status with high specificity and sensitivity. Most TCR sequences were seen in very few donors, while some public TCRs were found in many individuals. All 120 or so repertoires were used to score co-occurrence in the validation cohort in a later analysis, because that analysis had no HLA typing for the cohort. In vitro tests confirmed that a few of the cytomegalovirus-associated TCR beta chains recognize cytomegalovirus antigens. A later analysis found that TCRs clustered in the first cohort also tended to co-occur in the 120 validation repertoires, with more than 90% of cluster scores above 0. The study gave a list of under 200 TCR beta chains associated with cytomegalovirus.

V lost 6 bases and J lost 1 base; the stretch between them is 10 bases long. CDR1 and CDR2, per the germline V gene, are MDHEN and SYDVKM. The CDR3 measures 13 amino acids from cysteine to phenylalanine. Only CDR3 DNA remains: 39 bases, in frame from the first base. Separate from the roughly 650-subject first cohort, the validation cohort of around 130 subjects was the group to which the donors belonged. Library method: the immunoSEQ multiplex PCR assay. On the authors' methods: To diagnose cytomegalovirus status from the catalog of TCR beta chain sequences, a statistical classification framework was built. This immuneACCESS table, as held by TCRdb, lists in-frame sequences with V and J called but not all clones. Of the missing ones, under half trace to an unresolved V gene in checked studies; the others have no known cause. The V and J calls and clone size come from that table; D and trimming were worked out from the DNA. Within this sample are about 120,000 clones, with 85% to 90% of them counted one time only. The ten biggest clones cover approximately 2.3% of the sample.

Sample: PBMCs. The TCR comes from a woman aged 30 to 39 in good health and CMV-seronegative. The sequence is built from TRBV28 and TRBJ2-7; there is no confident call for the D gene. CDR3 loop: CASSQSPSYEQYF. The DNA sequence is TGTGCCAGCAGCCAGTCCCCATCCTACGAGCAGTACTTC.